A single TCR beta chain is shown here with its context. Antigen unknown. These data belong to a study of cytomegalovirus exposure and HLA in healthy donors. Findings and limits, study-wide: In vitro, three CMV-associated chains proved specific for CMV antigens. It emerged from a later analysis that several of the most significant clusters appeared to be linked to common viral pathogens. A later analysis linked a missense DCLRE1C variant to TCR beta V- and J-gene trimming.

PCR primers comprised 60 Vbeta and 13 Jbeta primers. Here immunoSEQ multiplex PCR was the method, and the copy in TCRdb shows in-frame clones only, minus some. The data show about 160,000 clones, with 70% to 80% seen just once and 6% to 6.5% held by the top ten. This TCR was recovered from a man aged 45-65 years in good health and CMV-seropositive. The sequencing sample was made of PBMCs.

The CDR3 DNA is TGTGCCAGCAGTGAAGACATAAGAAACTATGGCTACACCTTC. Protein: CASSEDIRNYGYTF. This rearrangement joins TRBV6-1 to TRBJ1-2; D gene ambiguous. CDR1 and CDR2 (germline): MNHNS, SASEGT. Deletions cut 1 base from V and 2 bases from J, with 8 bases between. The CDR3 is 14 residues long.